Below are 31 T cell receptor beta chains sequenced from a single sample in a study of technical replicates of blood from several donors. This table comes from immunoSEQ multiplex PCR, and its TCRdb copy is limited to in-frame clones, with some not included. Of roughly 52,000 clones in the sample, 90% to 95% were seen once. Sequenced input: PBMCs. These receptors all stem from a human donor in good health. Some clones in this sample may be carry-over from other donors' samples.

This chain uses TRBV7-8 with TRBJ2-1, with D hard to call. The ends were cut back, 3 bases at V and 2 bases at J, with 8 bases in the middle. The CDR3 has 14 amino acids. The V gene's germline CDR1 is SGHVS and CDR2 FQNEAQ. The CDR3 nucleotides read TGTGCCAGCAGCTTGAGCCTACCCTACAATGAGCAGTTCTTC. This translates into CASSLSLPYNEQFF.

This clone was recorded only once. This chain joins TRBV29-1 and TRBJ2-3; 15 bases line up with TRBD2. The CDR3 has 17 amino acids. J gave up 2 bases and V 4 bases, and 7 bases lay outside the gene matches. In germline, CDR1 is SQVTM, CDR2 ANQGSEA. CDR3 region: CSVVPGTSGGYTDTQYF. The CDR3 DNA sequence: TGCAGCGTTGTGCCCGGGACTAGCGGGGGGTACACAGATACGCAGTATTTT.

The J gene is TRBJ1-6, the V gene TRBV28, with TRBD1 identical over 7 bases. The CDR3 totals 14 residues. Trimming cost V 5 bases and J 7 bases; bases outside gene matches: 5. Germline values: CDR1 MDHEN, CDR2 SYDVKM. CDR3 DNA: TGTGCCAGCAGTCTCGGGACAGCAAATTCACCCCTCCACTTT. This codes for CASSLGTANSPLHF.

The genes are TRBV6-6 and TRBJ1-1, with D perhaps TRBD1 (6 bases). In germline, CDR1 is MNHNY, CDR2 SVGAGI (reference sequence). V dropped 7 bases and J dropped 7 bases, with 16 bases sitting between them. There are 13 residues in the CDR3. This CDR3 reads CASTYGGGGEAFF. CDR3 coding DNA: TGTGCCAGCACCTACGGGGGGGGCGGTGAAGCTTTCTTT.

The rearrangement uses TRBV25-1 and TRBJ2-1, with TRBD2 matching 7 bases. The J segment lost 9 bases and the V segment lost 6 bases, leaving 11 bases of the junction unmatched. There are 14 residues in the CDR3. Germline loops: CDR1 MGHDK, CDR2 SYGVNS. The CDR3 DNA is TGTGCCAGCAGAGCGGGGAAATCGGGCGGTGAGCAGTTCTTC. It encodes CASRAGKSGGEQFF.

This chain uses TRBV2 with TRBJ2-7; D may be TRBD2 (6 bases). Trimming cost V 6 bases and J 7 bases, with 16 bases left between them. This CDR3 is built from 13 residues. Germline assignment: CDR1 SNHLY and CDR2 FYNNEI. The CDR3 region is CASRISLAREQYF. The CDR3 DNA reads TGTGCCAGCAGAATTTCCCTAGCGCGGGAGCAGTACTTC.

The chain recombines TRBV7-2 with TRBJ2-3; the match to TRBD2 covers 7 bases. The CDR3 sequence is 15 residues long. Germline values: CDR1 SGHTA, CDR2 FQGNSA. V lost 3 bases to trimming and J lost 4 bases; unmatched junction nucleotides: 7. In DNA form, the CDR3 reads TGTGCCAGCAGCTTTGGCCGGACTAGAGCAGATACGCAGTATTTT. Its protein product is CASSFGRTRADTQYF.

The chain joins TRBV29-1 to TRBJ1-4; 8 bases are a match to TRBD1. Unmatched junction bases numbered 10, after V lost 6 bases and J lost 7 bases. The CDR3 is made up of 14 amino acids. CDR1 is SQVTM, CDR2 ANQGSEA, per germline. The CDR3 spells CSVRKSGGGEKLFF. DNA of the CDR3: TGCAGCGTGCGAAAGTCAGGGGGCGGTGAAAAACTGTTTTTT.

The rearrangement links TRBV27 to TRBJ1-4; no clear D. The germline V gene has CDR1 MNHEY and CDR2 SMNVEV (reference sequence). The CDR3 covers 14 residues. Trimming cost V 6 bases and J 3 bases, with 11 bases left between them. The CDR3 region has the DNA TGTGCCAGCAGCTTACACGGGGCTAATGAAAAACTGTTTTTT. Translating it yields CASSLHGANEKLFF.

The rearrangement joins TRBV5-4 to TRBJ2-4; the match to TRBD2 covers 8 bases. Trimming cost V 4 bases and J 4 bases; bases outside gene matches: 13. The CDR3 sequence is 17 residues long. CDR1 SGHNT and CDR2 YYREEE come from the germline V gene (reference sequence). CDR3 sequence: CASSPQLSGGPKNIQYF. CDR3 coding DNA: TGTGCCAGCAGCCCTCAGTTATCGGGGGGGCCGAAAAACATTCAGTACTTC.

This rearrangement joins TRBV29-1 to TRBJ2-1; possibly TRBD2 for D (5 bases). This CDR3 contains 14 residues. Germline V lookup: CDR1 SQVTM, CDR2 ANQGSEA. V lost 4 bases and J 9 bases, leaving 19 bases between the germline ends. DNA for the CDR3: TGCAGCGTTGCGGGTTTTAGCGTCTGGGGTGAGCAGTTCTTC. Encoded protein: CSVAGFSVWGEQFF.

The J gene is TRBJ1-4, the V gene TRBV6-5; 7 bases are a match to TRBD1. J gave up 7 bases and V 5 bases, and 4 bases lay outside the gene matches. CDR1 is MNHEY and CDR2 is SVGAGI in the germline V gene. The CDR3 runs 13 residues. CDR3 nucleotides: TGTGCCAGCAGTAGACAGGGTCCTGAAAAACTGTTTTTT. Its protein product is CASSRQGPEKLFF.

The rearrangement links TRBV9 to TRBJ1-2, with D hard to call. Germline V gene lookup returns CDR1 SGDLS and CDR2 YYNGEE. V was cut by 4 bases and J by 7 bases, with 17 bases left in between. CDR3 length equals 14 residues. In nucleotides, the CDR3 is TGTGCCAGCAGCCCGATTCAAGGGAGAGGTGGCTACACCTTC. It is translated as CASSPIQGRGGYTF.

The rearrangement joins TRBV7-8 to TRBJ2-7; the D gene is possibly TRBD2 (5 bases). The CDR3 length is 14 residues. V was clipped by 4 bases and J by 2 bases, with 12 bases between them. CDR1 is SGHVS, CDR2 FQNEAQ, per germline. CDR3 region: CASSSRTGTYEQYF. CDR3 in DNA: TGTGCCAGCAGCTCCAGGACTGGGACCTACGAGCAGTACTTC.

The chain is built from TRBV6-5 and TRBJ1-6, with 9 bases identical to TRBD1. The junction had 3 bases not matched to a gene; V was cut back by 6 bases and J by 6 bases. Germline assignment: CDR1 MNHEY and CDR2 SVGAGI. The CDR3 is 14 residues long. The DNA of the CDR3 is TGTGCCAGCAGGGACAGGGGTAGTAATTCACCCCTCCACTTT. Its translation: CASRDRGSNSPLHF.

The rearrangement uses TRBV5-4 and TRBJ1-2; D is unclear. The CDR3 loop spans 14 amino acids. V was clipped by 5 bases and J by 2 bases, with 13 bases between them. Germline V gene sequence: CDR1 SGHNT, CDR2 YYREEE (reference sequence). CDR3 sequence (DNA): TGTGCCAGCAGTTCCCGGACTGGGAACTATGGCTACACCTTC. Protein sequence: CASSSRTGNYGYTF. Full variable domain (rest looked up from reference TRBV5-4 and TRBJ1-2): ETGVTQSPTHLIKTRGQQVTLRCSSQSGHNTVSWYQQALGQGPQFIFQYYREEENGRGNFPPRFSGLQFPNYSSELNVNALELDDSALYLCASSSRTGNYGYTFGSGTRLTVV.

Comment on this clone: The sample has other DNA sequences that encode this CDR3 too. The CDR3 is CASSFRGDQPQHF. For the CDR3, the DNA is TGTGCCAGCAGCTTTCGGGGGGATCAGCCCCAGCATTTT. V usage is TRBV7-8 and J usage is TRBJ1-5; a weak D match, TRBD1 (5 bases). V lost 3 bases and J lost 5, with 8 bases in between. The CDR3 extends over 13 amino acids. Germline V lookup: CDR1 SGHVS, CDR2 FQNEAQ.

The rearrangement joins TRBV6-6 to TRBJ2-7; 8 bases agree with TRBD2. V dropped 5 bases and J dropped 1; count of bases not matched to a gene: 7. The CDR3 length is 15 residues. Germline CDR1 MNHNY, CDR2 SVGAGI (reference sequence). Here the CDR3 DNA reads TGTGCCAGCAGTGTAACTAGCGGAGATTCCTACGAGCAGTACTTC. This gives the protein CASSVTSGDSYEQYF.

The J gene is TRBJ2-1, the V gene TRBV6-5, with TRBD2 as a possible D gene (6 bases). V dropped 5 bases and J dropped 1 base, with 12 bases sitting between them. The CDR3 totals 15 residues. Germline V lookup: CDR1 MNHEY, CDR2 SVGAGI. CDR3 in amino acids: CASSRRVGSYNEQFF. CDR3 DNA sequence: TGTGCCAGCAGTAGGAGGGTCGGGTCCTACAATGAGCAGTTCTTC.

The CDR3 region has the DNA TGTGCCAGCATTCCCGGACAGATGAACACTGAAGCTTTCTTT. This translates into CASIPGQMNTEAFF. The gene calls are TRBV2 and TRBJ1-1; D is perhaps TRBD1 (6 bases). Germline V lookup: CDR1 SNHLY, CDR2 FYNNEI. V lost 7 bases and J lost 0, with 12 bases in between. This CDR3 has 14 amino acids.

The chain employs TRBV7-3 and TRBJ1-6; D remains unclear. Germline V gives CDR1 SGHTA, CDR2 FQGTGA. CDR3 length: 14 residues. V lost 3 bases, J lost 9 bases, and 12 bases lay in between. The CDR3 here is CASSLAGSGSPLHF. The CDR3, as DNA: TGTGCCAGCAGCTTGGCTGGATCGGGTTCACCCCTCCACTTT.

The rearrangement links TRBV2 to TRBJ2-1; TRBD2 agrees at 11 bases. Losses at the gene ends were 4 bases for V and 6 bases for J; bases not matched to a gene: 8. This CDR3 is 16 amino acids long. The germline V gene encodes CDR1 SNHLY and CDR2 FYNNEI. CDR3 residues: CASSALLAGGLNEQFF. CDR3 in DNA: TGTGCCAGCAGTGCTCTGCTAGCGGGGGGACTCAATGAGCAGTTCTTC.

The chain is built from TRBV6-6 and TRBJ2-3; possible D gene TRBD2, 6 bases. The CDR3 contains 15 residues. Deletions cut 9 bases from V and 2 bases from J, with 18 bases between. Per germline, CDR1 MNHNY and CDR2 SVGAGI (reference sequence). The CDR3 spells CASLIPGDATDTQYF. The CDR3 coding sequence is TGTGCCAGTCTTATTCCGGGAGATGCCACAGATACGCAGTATTTT.

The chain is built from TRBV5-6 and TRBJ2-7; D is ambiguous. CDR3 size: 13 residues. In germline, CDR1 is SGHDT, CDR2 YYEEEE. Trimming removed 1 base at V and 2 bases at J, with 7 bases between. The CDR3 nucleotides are TGTGCCAGCAGCTTGCGGCAGGCCTACGAGCAGTACTTC. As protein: CASSLRQAYEQYF.

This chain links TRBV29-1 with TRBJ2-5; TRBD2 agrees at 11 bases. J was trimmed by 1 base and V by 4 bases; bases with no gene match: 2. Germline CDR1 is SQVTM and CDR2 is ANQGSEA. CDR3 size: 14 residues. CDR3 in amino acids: CSVAGLAGQETQYF. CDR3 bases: TGCAGCGTTGCAGGACTAGCGGGCCAAGAGACCCAGTACTTC.

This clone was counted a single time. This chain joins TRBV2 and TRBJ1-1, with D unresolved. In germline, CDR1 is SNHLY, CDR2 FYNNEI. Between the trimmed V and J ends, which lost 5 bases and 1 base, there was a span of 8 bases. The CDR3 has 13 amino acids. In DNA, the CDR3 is TGTGCCAGCAGTTCACGACAGAACACTGAAGCTTTCTTT. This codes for CASSSRQNTEAFF.

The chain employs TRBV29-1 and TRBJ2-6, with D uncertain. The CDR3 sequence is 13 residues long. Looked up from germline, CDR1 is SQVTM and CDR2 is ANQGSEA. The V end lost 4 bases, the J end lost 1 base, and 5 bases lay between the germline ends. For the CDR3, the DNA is TGCAGCGTTGGCGCATCTGGGGCCAACGTCCTGACTTTC. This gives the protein CSVGASGANVLTF.

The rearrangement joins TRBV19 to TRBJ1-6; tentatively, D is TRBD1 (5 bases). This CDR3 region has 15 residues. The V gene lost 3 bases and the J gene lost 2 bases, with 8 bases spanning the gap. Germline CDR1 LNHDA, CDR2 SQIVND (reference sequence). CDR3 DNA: TGTGCCAGTAGTATCCAGGGCACCTATAATTCACCCCTCCACTTT. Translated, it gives CASSIQGTYNSPLHF.

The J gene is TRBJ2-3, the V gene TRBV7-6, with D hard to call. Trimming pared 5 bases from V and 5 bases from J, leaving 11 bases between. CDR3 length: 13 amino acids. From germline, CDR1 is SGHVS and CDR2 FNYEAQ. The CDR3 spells CASSAMNLDTQYF. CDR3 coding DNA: TGTGCCAGCAGCGCGATGAATTTAGATACGCAGTATTTT.

The CDR3 DNA follows: TGTGCCAGCAGTTCAAGACAGGGGCAGACTGAAGCTTTCTTT. This gives the protein CASSSRQGQTEAFF. The rearrangement uses TRBV27 and TRBJ1-1; TRBD1 matches 8 bases. The CDR3 totals 14 residues. In germline, CDR1 is MNHEY, CDR2 SMNVEV (reference sequence). V trimming: 4 bases; J trimming: 5 bases; junction bases outside the gene matches: 6.

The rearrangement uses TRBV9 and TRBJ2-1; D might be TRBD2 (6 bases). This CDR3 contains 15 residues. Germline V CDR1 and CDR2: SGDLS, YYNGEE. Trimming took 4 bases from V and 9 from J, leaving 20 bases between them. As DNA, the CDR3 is TGTGCCAGCAGCCCACTCCCGGCGGGGCGAAGTGAGCAGTTCTTC. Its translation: CASSPLPAGRSEQFF.